What follows are 29 T cell receptor beta chains derived from one specimen sequenced in a study of blood T cell repertoires in COVID-19. TCRdb's table, derived via immunoSEQ multiplex PCR, lists solely in-frame clones and lacks some. The table includes 250,000 to 350,000 clones, 80% to 95% detected once. The sequenced material came from PBMCs or T cells enriched from blood (not recorded which). The receptors shown here come from a woman aged 25 to 45 who had recovered from COVID-19.

The chain combines TRBV28 with TRBJ2-7; 12 nucleotides align to TRBD2. Germline CDR1 reads MDHEN; CDR2 reads SYDVKM. The V gene end was trimmed by 4 bases and the J gene end by 1 base; junction bases not matched to a gene: 2. The CDR3 length is 15 residues. The CDR3 loop reads CASSSLAGGSYEQYF. The CDR3 DNA sequence: TGTGCCAGCAGTTCTCTAGCGGGAGGGTCCTACGAGCAGTACTTC.

The chain couples TRBV9 to TRBJ1-2; D remains ambiguous. V shed 2 bases and J shed 6 bases, with 11 bases lying between them. Germline CDR1 is SGDLS and CDR2 is YYNGEE. CDR3 size: 13 residues. CDR3 sequence (DNA): TGTGCCAGCAGCGTTGGAGAGGCGAATGGCTACACCTTC. Its protein product is CASSVGEANGYTF.

The J gene is TRBJ2-5, the V gene TRBV5-4; the D gene is possibly TRBD2 (6 bases). CDR1 and CDR2 (germline): SGHNT, YYREEE (reference sequence). The germline V and J ends were trimmed by 0 bases and 1 base, with 19 bases remaining between them. The CDR3 totals 18 residues. In DNA, the CDR3 is TGTGCCAGCAGCTTGGCTGGAGGGCGCGGACGGCTCCAAGAGACCCAGTACTTC. Its translation is CASSLAGGRGRLQETQYF.

This chain links TRBV30 with TRBJ2-1; D may be TRBD1 (6 bases). The CDR3 consists of 14 residues. In germline, CDR1 is GTSNPN, CDR2 SVGIG (reference sequence). V was pared by 4 bases and J by 3 bases, with 13 bases between. CDR3 coding DNA: TGTGCCTGGACAACTAGGGGGAACTACAATGAGCAGTTCTTC. Translated: CAWTTRGNYNEQFF.

The chain combines TRBV11-2 with TRBJ1-2; 7 nucleotides align to TRBD1. Germline CDR1 is SGHAT and CDR2 is FQNNGV. The CDR3 spans 15 residues. The junction had 7 bases not matched to a gene; V was cut back by 5 bases and J by 1 base. CDR3 sequence reads: CASSPRGTDNYGYTF. The CDR3 nucleotides read TGTGCCAGCAGCCCCCGGGGGACAGATAACTATGGCTACACCTTC.

The rearrangement uses TRBV4-3 and TRBJ1-4, with TRBD1 identical over 11 bases. CDR3 length equals 15 residues. Germline CDR1 reads LGHNA; CDR2 reads YSLEER. The V and J ends lost 3 bases and 6 bases, in that order; junction bases with no gene match: 3. The CDR3 here is CASSQQGQGDEKLFF. The CDR3 nucleotides are TGCGCCAGCAGCCAGCAGGGACAGGGGGATGAAAAACTGTTTTTT.

This chain connects TRBV27 to TRBJ1-6, with 9 bases that match TRBD1. Germline V gene sequence: CDR1 MNHEY, CDR2 SMNVEV (reference sequence). The CDR3 contains 14 residues. V was clipped by 3 bases and J by 10 bases; unmatched bases: 4. DNA of the CDR3: TGTGCCAGCAGTTTGGGGGACAGGGTGTCACCCCTCCACTTT. Encoded protein: CASSLGDRVSPLHF.

The chain uses TRBV5-8 and TRBJ2-7; D possibly corresponds to TRBD2 (5 bases). V was clipped by 4 bases and J by 2 bases, with 16 bases between them. This CDR3 comprises 15 residues. Germline loops: CDR1 SGHTS, CDR2 YDEGEE. CDR3 region: CASSVRQVATYEQYF. In DNA form, the CDR3 reads TGTGCCAGCAGCGTACGGCAGGTAGCGACCTACGAGCAGTACTTC.

V and J are TRBV7-2 and TRBJ2-7; D is perhaps TRBD1 (6 bases). Germline V gene lookup returns CDR1 SGHTA and CDR2 FQGNSA. The V gene lost 8 bases and the J gene lost 6 bases, with 11 bases spanning the gap. The CDR3 runs to 11 residues. The DNA of the CDR3 is TGTGCCAGCTCACAGGGACCCGAGCAGTACTTC. It codes for CASSQGPEQYF.

This chain uses TRBV5-1 with TRBJ2-7, with TRBD1 matching 10 bases. V dropped 6 bases and J dropped 5; count of bases not matched to a gene: 8. CDR1 and CDR2 from the germline V gene are SGHRS and YFSETQ. The CDR3 runs 14 residues. The CDR3 protein is CASTPWDRGDEQYF. As DNA, the CDR3 is TGCGCCAGCACCCCTTGGGACAGGGGAGACGAGCAGTACTTC. Drawing the rest from reference TRBV5-1 and TRBJ2-7, the complete variable domain is KAGVTQTPRYLIKTRGQQVTLSCSPISGHRSVSWYQQTPGQGLQFLFEYFSETQRNKGNFPGRFSGRQFSNSRSEMNVSTLELGDSALYLCASTPWDRGDEQYFGPGTRLTVT.

The rearrangement joins TRBV6-1 to TRBJ2-5; 12 bases map to TRBD2. V lost 2 bases, J lost 2 bases, and 6 bases stayed unmatched. The CDR3 totals 17 residues. The germline V gene has CDR1 MNHNS and CDR2 SASEGT. This CDR3 reads CASSESSGRAFQETQYF. CDR3 nucleotide sequence: TGTGCCAGCAGTGAATCTAGCGGGAGGGCCTTTCAAGAGACCCAGTACTTC.

This chain links TRBV19 with TRBJ2-1; possible D gene TRBD1, 6 bases. Trimming removed 6 bases at V and 4 bases at J, with 19 bases between. The CDR3 spans 16 residues. Germline CDR1 and CDR2: LNHDA and SQIVND (reference sequence). The DNA of the CDR3 is TGTGCCAGTAGAACCCTCTCCGGGACAAATTACAATGAGCAGTTCTTC. This gives the protein CASRTLSGTNYNEQFF.

The chain carries TRBV19 and TRBJ2-3, with a weak D call TRBD2 (6 bases). Trimming stripped 4 bases from V and 2 bases from J, with 16 bases between. This CDR3 has 16 amino acids. CDR1 LNHDA and CDR2 SQIVND come from the germline V gene (reference sequence). The CDR3: CASSTNRGGTTDTQYF. Written as DNA, the CDR3 is TGTGCCAGTAGTACCAACCGTGGGGGGACCACAGATACGCAGTATTTT. The complete variable domain, with remaining parts taken from reference TRBV19 and TRBJ2-3, reads DGGITQSPKYLFRKEGQNVTLSCEQNLNHDAMYWYRQDPGQGLRLIYYSQIVNDFQKGDIAEGYSVSREKKESFPLTVTSAQKNPTAFYLCASSTNRGGTTDTQYFGPGTRLTVL.

The genes are TRBV6-2 or TRBV6-3 and TRBJ2-6; the D gene is possibly TRBD2 (5 bases). The ends were cut back, 2 bases at V and 1 base at J, with 9 bases in the middle. The CDR3 sequence is 16 residues long. From germline, CDR1 is MNHEY and CDR2 SVGEGT. CDR3 sequence reads: CASSYRGMSGANVLTF. Here the CDR3 DNA reads TGTGCCAGCAGTTACCGGGGAATGTCTGGGGCCAACGTCCTGACTTTC.

This chain uses TRBV7-6 with TRBJ2-2; D might be TRBD1 (5 bases). CDR3 length equals 16 residues. Trimming pared 1 base from V and 1 base from J, leaving 10 bases between. Germline CDR1 is SGHVS and CDR2 is FNYEAQ. The CDR3 sequence is CASSLVGGQNTGELFF. The CDR3 DNA is TGTGCCAGCAGCTTAGTAGGCGGACAGAACACCGGGGAGCTGTTTTTT. Full variable domain (rest looked up from reference TRBV7-6 and TRBJ2-2): GAGVSQSPRYKVTKRGQDVALRCDPISGHVSLYWYRQALGQGPEFLTYFNYEAQQDKSGLPNDRFSAERPEGSISTLTIQRTEQRDSAMYRCASSLVGGQNTGELFFGEGSRLTVL.

This clone was detected once. This sequence joins TRBV5-1 and TRBJ1-2; the D gene is possibly TRBD1 (5 bases). Deletions cut 1 base from V and 0 bases from J, with 10 bases between. Germline assignment: CDR1 SGHRS and CDR2 YFSETQ. The CDR3 length is 15 residues. This chain's CDR3 is CASSLSRAANYGYTF. The CDR3 DNA follows: TGCGCCAGCAGCTTGAGCAGGGCTGCTAACTATGGCTACACCTTC.

This sequence joins TRBV11-3 and TRBJ2-1; the D gene is possibly TRBD2 (5 bases). Germline CDR1 reads SGHNT; CDR2 reads YENEEA. The CDR3 is made up of 14 amino acids. V was pared by 6 bases and J by 5 bases, with 14 bases between. DNA for the CDR3: TGTGCCAGCAGTCTCCCCGGACTTCACAATGAGCAGTTCTTC. Amino acids: CASSLPGLHNEQFF.

The J gene is TRBJ2-1, the V gene TRBV27, with a weak D call TRBD2 (6 bases). The V end lost 2 bases, the J end lost 7 bases, and 12 bases lay between the germline ends. The CDR3 spans 14 residues. Germline V gives CDR1 MNHEY, CDR2 SMNVEV (reference sequence). CDR3: CASSLAGSWNEQFF. CDR3 bases: TGTGCCAGCAGTTTAGCCGGGAGTTGGAATGAGCAGTTCTTC.

The rearrangement joins TRBV9 to TRBJ1-2, with 12 bases fitting TRBD1. This CDR3 is built from 16 residues. Per germline, CDR1 SGDLS and CDR2 YYNGEE. Trimming at V came to 6 bases and at J to 8 bases, leaving 14 bases not matched to a gene. The CDR3 reads CASTPGGGTGGDGYTF. CDR3 bases: TGTGCCAGCACCCCCGGCGGCGGGACAGGGGGCGACGGCTACACCTTC. Using reference TRBV9 and TRBJ1-2 for the parts outside the CDR3, the full variable domain is DSGVTQTPKHLITATGQRVTLRCSPRSGDLSVYWYQQSLDQGLQFLIQYYNGEERAKGNILERFSAQQFPDLHSELNLSSLELGDSALYFCASTPGGGTGGDGYTFGSGTRLTVV.

The chain employs TRBV7-6 and TRBJ2-1, with 9 positions matching TRBD1. The ends lost 3 bases at V and 8 bases at J; junction bases unmatched: 8. CDR3 length equals 15 residues. Germline assignment: CDR1 SGHVS and CDR2 FNYEAQ. The CDR3 DNA follows: TGTGCCAGCAGCTTCGGACAGGGGCCTAGGGATGAGCAGTTCTTC. It translates to CASSFGQGPRDEQFF.

This clone was counted a single time. The chain joins TRBV7-3 to TRBJ2-3; D is possibly TRBD2 (5 bases). The ends were cut back, 4 bases at V and 2 bases at J, with 16 bases in the middle. The length of the CDR3 is 16 residues. Germline values: CDR1 SGHTA, CDR2 FQGTGA. The CDR3 protein is CASSSTRTGPTDTQYF. CDR3 nucleotide sequence: TGTGCCAGCAGCTCAACACGGACTGGACCCACAGATACGCAGTATTTT. The whole variable domain, filled in from reference TRBV7-3 and TRBJ2-3, reads GAGVSQTPSNKVTEKGKYVELRCDPISGHTALYWYRQSLGQGPEFLIYFQGTGAADDSGLPNDRFFAVRPEGSVSTLKIQRTERGDSAVYLCASSSTRTGPTDTQYFGPGTRLTVL.

The chain recombines TRBV4-3 with TRBJ1-1, with 9 bases lining up with TRBD1. In germline, CDR1 is LGHNA, CDR2 YSLEER. Unmatched junction bases numbered 21, after V lost 3 bases and J lost 7 bases. The CDR3 extends over 19 amino acids. The CDR3 bases are TGCGCCAGCAGCCAGGATACACACCGGGACAGGGACCCTTTGGGTGAAGCTTTCTTT. It codes for CASSQDTHRDRDPLGEAFF.

The chain is built from TRBV2 and TRBJ1-5; TRBD1 matches at 7 bases. CDR3 length: 15 residues. V lost 1 base and J lost 2; bases outside the gene matches: 2. The germline V gene encodes CDR1 SNHLY and CDR2 FYNNEI. CDR3 sequence (DNA): TGTGCCAGCAGTGAAGTCGGACAGGGCAATCAGCCCCAGCATTTT. As protein: CASSEVGQGNQPQHF.

This clone was detected once. This rearrangement joins TRBV28 to TRBJ1-2, with D perhaps TRBD1 (6 bases). The length of the CDR3 is 14 residues. V shed 4 bases and J shed 7 bases, with 16 bases lying between them. Germline CDR1 and CDR2: MDHEN and SYDVKM. CDR3 loop: CASSSATGSRGYTF. The CDR3 DNA reads as TGTGCCAGCAGTTCCGCGACAGGATCGCGTGGCTACACCTTC.

CDR3 protein: CASSPPSAGGSDTQYF. In DNA form, the CDR3 reads TGTGCCAGCTCACCACCGTCAGCGGGAGGATCAGATACGCAGTATTTT. The rearrangement links TRBV18 to TRBJ2-3; 9 bases line up with TRBD2. Germline V gene sequence: CDR1 KGHSH, CDR2 LQKENI. Trimming cost V 0 bases and J 4 bases; bases outside gene matches: 5. This CDR3 region has 16 residues.

V is TRBV19 and J is TRBJ2-2; D uncertain. With 3 bases removed from V and 2 bases from J, the gap between germline ends came to 10 bases. CDR3 length: 15 residues. Germline lookup yields CDR1 LNHDA and CDR2 SQIVND (reference sequence). The CDR3 DNA sequence: TGTGCCAGTAGTATGTTTGGCGGAAACACCGGGGAGCTGTTTTTT. As protein: CASSMFGGNTGELFF.

V gene TRBV27 combines with J gene TRBJ1-6; D perhaps matches TRBD1 (6 bases). V lost 7 bases, J lost 8 bases, and 15 bases lay in between. This CDR3 region has 14 residues. From germline, CDR1 is MNHEY and CDR2 SMNVEV (reference sequence). CDR3: CASKNREIDSPLHF. DNA for the CDR3: TGTGCCAGCAAAAACAGGGAGATAGATTCACCCCTCCACTTT.

The J gene is TRBJ2-7, the V gene TRBV7-8, with a tentative D call TRBD1 (6 bases). Germline V gene sequence: CDR1 SGHVS, CDR2 FQNEAQ. The CDR3 has 16 amino acids. Trimming removed 2 bases at V and 6 bases at J, with 20 bases between. In DNA form, the CDR3 reads TGTGCCAGCAGCTTAACCGCACAGACGACAGGTGGCGAGCAGTACTTC. It translates to CASSLTAQTTGGEQYF.

This chain joins TRBV6-4 and TRBJ1-5, with 10 positions matching TRBD1. Germline V gives CDR1 MRHNA, CDR2 SNTAGT. Losses at the gene ends were 7 bases for V and 3 bases for J; bases not matched to a gene: 15. This CDR3 is built from 18 residues. The CDR3 reads CASNSGTGEFRPNQPQHF. The CDR3 nucleotides are TGTGCCAGCAATTCCGGGACAGGGGAGTTCAGGCCCAATCAGCCCCAGCATTTT.